This entry lists 10 T cell receptor beta chains sequenced from one sample in a study of cytomegalovirus exposure and HLA in healthy donors. TCRdb keeps only in-frame clones here, not all; method: immunoSEQ multiplex PCR. This table has some 140,000 clones, almost 85% appearing once. The sequenced sample consisted of PBMCs. Every receptor here comes from a woman aged 30 to 39 in good health and CMV-seronegative.

The rearrangement links TRBV11-2 to TRBJ1-6; TRBD1 might be the D (6 bases). The length of the CDR3 is 17 residues. V lost 0 bases, J lost 6 bases, and 15 bases lay in between. The germline V gene encodes CDR1 SGHAT and CDR2 FQNNGV. The CDR3 DNA sequence: TGTGCCAGCAGCTTAGATAAACCAGGGGAAGGTAATTCACCCCTCCACTTT. This gives the protein CASSLDKPGEGNSPLHF.

V is TRBV7-9 and J is TRBJ1-1; 8 bases line up with TRBD1. The CDR3 contains 14 residues. V lost 5 bases, J lost 5 bases, and 7 bases stayed unmatched. CDR1 is SEHNR, CDR2 FQNEAQ, per germline (reference sequence). CDR3 nucleotides: TGTGCCAGCAGCGCAGGACAGGGTCTTACTGAAGCTTTCTTT. It specifies CASSAGQGLTEAFF.

J is TRBJ2-7 and V is TRBV7-2; 8 bases fit TRBD1. This CDR3 has 14 amino acids. The germline gives CDR1 SGHTA, CDR2 FQGNSA. The J segment lost 2 bases and the V segment lost 5 bases, leaving 5 bases of the junction unmatched. The CDR3 reads CASSPKTGAYEQYF. Written as DNA, the CDR3 is TGTGCCAGCAGCCCAAAGACAGGGGCCTACGAGCAGTACTTC.

The rearrangement links TRBV20-1 to TRBJ1-1; D not certain. Trimming took off 3 bases at V and 5 bases at J, with 7 bases between the two ends. Germline V lookup: CDR1 DFQATT, CDR2 SNEGSKA (reference sequence). This CDR3 has 11 amino acids. As DNA, the CDR3 is TGCAGTGCTAGGGCATGGACTGAAGCTTTCTTT. Translated, it gives CSARAWTEAFF.

The CDR3 sequence is CASSESLDPAADTQYF. The CDR3 DNA reads TGTGCCAGCAGTGAATCCCTCGATCCGGCGGCAGATACGCAGTATTTT. V and J are TRBV2 and TRBJ2-3; D is unclear. Germline V gene sequence: CDR1 SNHLY, CDR2 FYNNEI. The CDR3 runs 16 residues. Trimming removed 2 bases at V and 4 bases at J, with 16 bases between.

The count of this clone is one. The chain has TRBV7-9 and TRBJ1-1; D not resolved. Trimming removed 5 bases from V and 1 base from J, with 5 bases in between. Germline CDR1 SEHNR, CDR2 FQNEAQ (reference sequence). The CDR3 runs to 12 residues. The CDR3 DNA follows: TGTGCCAGCAGCCGACAGAACACTGAAGCTTTCTTT. This translates into CASSRQNTEAFF.

The rearrangement joins TRBV5-1 to TRBJ1-4; D might be TRBD1 (5 bases). Trimming shortened V by 1 base and J by 7 bases, and 14 bases separated the two germline ends. Germline CDR1 and CDR2: SGHRS and YFSETQ. This CDR3 has 15 amino acids. The CDR3 coding sequence is TGCGCCAGCAGCTTGTCACCCGGGAGGGGTGAAAAACTGTTTTTT. This gives the protein CASSLSPGRGEKLFF.

The chain recombines TRBV2 with TRBJ1-2; D unresolved. V lost 3 bases and J lost 4, with 12 bases in between. Per germline, CDR1 SNHLY and CDR2 FYNNEI. The CDR3 sequence is 14 residues long. CDR3 sequence (DNA): TGTGCCAGCAGTGACAGAAGCCCTAGCTATGGCTACACCTTC. Its protein is CASSDRSPSYGYTF.

The rearrangement links TRBV9 to TRBJ1-5; TRBD1 matches at 7 bases. Germline CDR1 SGDLS, CDR2 YYNGEE. CDR3 length: 15 amino acids. With 3 bases clipped from V and 3 bases from J, the junction kept 6 bases outside the gene matches. This chain's CDR3 is CASSASGQNNQPQHF. The CDR3 DNA reads TGTGCCAGCAGCGCCTCGGGACAGAACAATCAGCCCCAGCATTTT.

The V gene is TRBV6-6, the J gene TRBJ1-2, with 7 bases aligning to TRBD1. Germline V lookup: CDR1 MNHNY, CDR2 SVGAGI (reference sequence). The CDR3 covers 13 residues. J lost 9 bases, V lost 4 bases, and 8 bases had no gene match. CDR3 nucleotide sequence: TGTGCCAGCAGTTCGACAGGGTTGGATAGCTACACCTTC. This sequence encodes CASSSTGLDSYTF.